The 17 T cell receptor beta chains given below trace back to one sample, sequenced in a study of a mutant IDH1 vaccine in newly diagnosed glioma. The time point is: week 5, during vaccination. Doses consisted of 300 ug of mutant IDH1 20-mer peptide each, paired with topical imiquimod. No antigen has been assigned to these receptors. This table comes from immunoSEQ multiplex PCR, and its TCRdb copy is limited to in-frame clones, with some not included. The repertoire includes roughly 42,000 clones, approximately 85% of them detected once, and around 1.7% sits in the top ten. Source: PBMCs, taken from a glioma patient whose treatment included an IDH1 peptide vaccine. These receptors came from a man aged 40-49 years with glioma.

V usage is TRBV28 and J usage is TRBJ1-2; tentatively, D is TRBD1 (5 bases). CDR1 and CDR2 from the germline V gene are MDHEN and SYDVKM. The V end was cut by 5 bases, the J end by 8 bases, with 15 bases between. The CDR3 is 13 residues long. CDR3 DNA: TGTGCCAGCAGTCCTCAGGGTATGATGGGCTACACCTTC. Translation: CASSPQGMMGYTF.

The chain combines TRBV4-2 with TRBJ2-3, with D tentatively TRBD1 (5 bases). CDR3 length equals 12 residues. Trimming shortened V by 3 bases and J by 6 bases, and 7 bases separated the two germline ends. Germline values: CDR1 LGHNA, CDR2 YNFKEQ. Here the CDR3 DNA reads TGTGCCAGCAGCCACAGGGTTGATACGCAGTATTTT. This sequence encodes CASSHRVDTQYF.

This clone was picked up one time. The chain's CDR3 is CASSSRRPDEKLFF. The CDR3 DNA reads TGTGCCAGCAGTTCAAGGAGACCCGACGAAAAACTGTTTTTT. The J gene is TRBJ1-4, the V gene TRBV27, with D uncertain. This CDR3 region has 14 residues. CDR1 is MNHEY, CDR2 SMNVEV, per germline (reference sequence). V dropped 4 bases and J dropped 8 bases, with 14 bases sitting between them. Supplemented by reference TRBV27 and TRBJ1-4, the full variable domain reads EAQVTQNPRYLITVTGKKLTVTCSQNMNHEYMSWYRQDPGLGLRQIYYSMNVEVTDKGDVPEGYKVSRKEKRNFPLILESPSPNQTSLYFCASSSRRPDEKLFFGSGTQLSVL.

The chain has TRBV9 and TRBJ2-6, with TRBD1 matching over 7 bases. Germline CDR1 SGDLS, CDR2 YYNGEE. J lost 0 bases, V lost 3 bases, and 3 bases had no gene match. CDR3 length equals 16 residues. The CDR3 DNA is TGTGCCAGCAGCGCCAGGGGGATCTCTGGGGCCAACGTCCTGACTTTC. This translates into CASSARGISGANVLTF.

The genes are TRBV7-9 and TRBJ1-4; D is perhaps TRBD1 (5 bases). CDR1 SEHNR and CDR2 FQNEAQ come from the germline V gene (reference sequence). V dropped 7 bases and J dropped 1 base, with 16 bases sitting between them. The CDR3 loop spans 16 amino acids. CDR3 sequence: CASMVGRVETNEKLFF. CDR3 DNA sequence: TGTGCCAGCATGGTGGGCAGGGTGGAAACTAATGAAAAACTGTTTTTT.

The V and J genes are TRBV5-4 and TRBJ1-4; no clear D. V lost 2 bases and J lost 7, with 15 bases in between. Germline CDR1 is SGHNT and CDR2 is YYREEE (reference sequence). The CDR3 consists of 15 residues. The CDR3 DNA sequence: TGTGCCAGCAGCTTAGGTACAGTCTCGGGTGAAAAACTGTTTTTT. Protein product: CASSLGTVSGEKLFF.

The chain links TRBV7-9 to TRBJ1-1; D gene unclear. The germline V gene encodes CDR1 SEHNR and CDR2 FQNEAQ (reference sequence). This CDR3 is built from 10 residues. The germline V and J ends were trimmed by 3 bases and 11 bases, with 7 bases remaining between them. The CDR3 sequence is CASSLEMAFF. For the CDR3, the DNA is TGTGCCAGCAGCTTGGAAATGGCTTTCTTT.

V and J are TRBV7-2 and TRBJ2-2; 9 positions match TRBD2. Germline-derived CDR1 and CDR2 are SGHTA and FQGNSA. The length of the CDR3 is 16 residues. The V gene end was trimmed by 4 bases and the J gene end by 2 bases; junction bases not matched to a gene: 5. The CDR3, as DNA: TGTGCCAGCAGCTGGCGGGGACTAGCAAACACCGGGGAGCTGTTTTTT. It is translated as CASSWRGLANTGELFF.

The V call is TRBV5-1, the J call TRBJ2-3; 9 bases fit TRBD2. The V and J ends lost 0 bases and 1 base, in that order; junction bases with no gene match: 3. Per germline, CDR1 SGHRS and CDR2 YFSETQ. There are 16 residues in the CDR3. CDR3 DNA: TGCGCCAGCAGCTTGGATCGACTAGCGGGCACAGATACGCAGTATTTT. It is translated as CASSLDRLAGTDTQYF.

The gene calls are TRBV6-1 and TRBJ2-1; no firm D call. CDR3 length equals 11 residues. The V end lost 1 base, the J end lost 10 bases, and 5 bases lay between the germline ends. The V gene's germline CDR1 is MNHNS and CDR2 SASEGT. In nucleotides, the CDR3 is TGTGCCAGCAGTGAAGTTGTGGAGCAGTTCTTC. It yields the protein CASSEVVEQFF.

The rearrangement links TRBV18 to TRBJ2-3; 8 bases match TRBD2. The CDR3 loop spans 16 amino acids. With 3 bases clipped from V and 1 base from J, the junction kept 6 bases outside the gene matches. The V gene's germline CDR1 is KGHSH and CDR2 LQKENI. CDR3 in DNA: TGTGCCAGCTCACCCAGGACGGGAGGGGGCACAGATACGCAGTATTTT. Translation: CASSPRTGGGTDTQYF.

This chain links TRBV9 with TRBJ2-6; D possibly corresponds to TRBD2 (6 bases). CDR1 is SGDLS, CDR2 YYNGEE, per germline. The ends were cut back, 0 bases at V and 2 bases at J, with 9 bases in the middle. This CDR3 region has 16 residues. CDR3: CASSVATGAGANVLTF. In DNA, the CDR3 is TGTGCCAGCAGCGTAGCTACGGGGGCTGGGGCCAACGTCCTGACTTTC.

The chain carries TRBV7-3 and TRBJ2-5; D remains ambiguous. Germline CDR1 and CDR2: SGHTA and FQGTGA. This CDR3 spans 13 amino acids. Trimming stripped 2 bases from V and 2 bases from J, with 6 bases between. The CDR3 protein is CASSLRIQETQYF. The CDR3, as DNA: TGTGCCAGCAGCTTACGCATACAAGAGACCCAGTACTTC.

This chain joins TRBV7-8 and TRBJ1-2; D is perhaps TRBD1 (6 bases). Germline loops: CDR1 SGHVS, CDR2 FQNEAQ. The CDR3 runs to 13 residues. Trimming took off 5 bases at V and 5 bases at J, with 12 bases between the two ends. The DNA for the CDR3 is TGTGCCAGCAGCCAAACAGGGAATTATGGCTACACCTTC. Translated, it gives CASSQTGNYGYTF.

The V gene is TRBV9, the J gene TRBJ2-7; 14 bases are a match to TRBD2. This CDR3 has 18 residues. Germline V CDR1 and CDR2: SGDLS, YYNGEE. With V trimmed by 3 bases and J by 3 bases, 11 bases remained unmatched. This CDR3 reads CASSASGLAGAGNYEQYF. The CDR3 DNA reads TGTGCCAGCAGCGCATCGGGACTAGCGGGAGCCGGAAACTACGAGCAGTACTTC.

The chain joins TRBV6-6 to TRBJ2-4; D is unresolved. Germline-derived CDR1 and CDR2 are MNHNY and SVGAGI (reference sequence). Deletions cut 4 bases from V and 1 base from J, with 14 bases between. The CDR3 sequence is 16 residues long. The CDR3, as DNA: TGTGCCAGCAGTTCGGAAGGATCTGGGGCCAAAAACATTCAGTACTTC. This sequence encodes CASSSEGSGAKNIQYF.

The chain employs TRBV7-2 and TRBJ1-5, with a possible D match to TRBD1 (6 bases). Germline V CDR1 and CDR2: SGHTA, FQGNSA. The CDR3 has 16 residues. Between the trimmed V and J ends, which lost 1 base and 6 bases, there was a span of 16 bases. The chain's CDR3 is CASSLEVGRGGQPQHF. The CDR3 nucleotides read TGTGCCAGCAGCTTAGAGGTAGGCAGGGGCGGTCAGCCCCAGCATTTT.